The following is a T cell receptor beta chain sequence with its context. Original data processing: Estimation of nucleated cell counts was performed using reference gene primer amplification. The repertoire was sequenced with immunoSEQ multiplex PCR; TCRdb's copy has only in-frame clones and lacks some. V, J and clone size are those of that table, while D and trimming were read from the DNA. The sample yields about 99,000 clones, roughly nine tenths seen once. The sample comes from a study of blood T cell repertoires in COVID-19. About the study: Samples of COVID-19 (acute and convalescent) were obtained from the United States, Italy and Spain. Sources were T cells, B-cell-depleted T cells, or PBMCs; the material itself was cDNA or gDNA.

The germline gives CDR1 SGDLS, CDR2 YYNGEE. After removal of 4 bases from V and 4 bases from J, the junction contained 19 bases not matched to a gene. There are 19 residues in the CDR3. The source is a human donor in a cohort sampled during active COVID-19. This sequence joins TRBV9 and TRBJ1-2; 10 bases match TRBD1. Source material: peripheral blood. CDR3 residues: CASSLPGQGSPLRGYGYTF. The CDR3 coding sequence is TGTGCCAGCAGCCTACCGGGACAGGGGTCCCCCTTACGTGGCTATGGCTACACCTTC. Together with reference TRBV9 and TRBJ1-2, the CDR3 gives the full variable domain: DSGVTQTPKHLITATGQRVTLRCSPRSGDLSVYWYQQSLDQGLQFLIQYYNGEERAKGNILERFSAQQFPDLHSELNLSSLELGDSALYFCASSLPGQGSPLRGYGYTFGSGTRLTVV.